Reported below is one TCR beta chain. The source of the sample is a study of blood T cell repertoires in COVID-19. Study as a whole: T cells, B-cell-depleted T cells, or PBMCs supplied cDNA or gDNA.

Sequencing was performed with immunoSEQ multiplex PCR; in TCRdb, only in-frame clones are kept and a portion is missing. The data show 200,000 to 300,000 clones, with around 82% seen just once and about 4.8% held by the top ten. The V gene's germline CDR1 is SGHRS and CDR2 YFSETQ. The CDR3 totals 13 residues. V dropped 4 bases and J dropped 7; count of bases not matched to a gene: 6. The sequence was collected from a woman in her sixties or seventies with acute or convalescent COVID-19. J is TRBJ2-3 and V is TRBV5-1, with 7 bases fitting TRBD1. What was sequenced was peripheral blood. CDR3 region: CASSLGQINTQYF. The CDR3 DNA follows: TGCGCCAGCAGCCTGGGACAGATCAATACGCAGTATTTT.